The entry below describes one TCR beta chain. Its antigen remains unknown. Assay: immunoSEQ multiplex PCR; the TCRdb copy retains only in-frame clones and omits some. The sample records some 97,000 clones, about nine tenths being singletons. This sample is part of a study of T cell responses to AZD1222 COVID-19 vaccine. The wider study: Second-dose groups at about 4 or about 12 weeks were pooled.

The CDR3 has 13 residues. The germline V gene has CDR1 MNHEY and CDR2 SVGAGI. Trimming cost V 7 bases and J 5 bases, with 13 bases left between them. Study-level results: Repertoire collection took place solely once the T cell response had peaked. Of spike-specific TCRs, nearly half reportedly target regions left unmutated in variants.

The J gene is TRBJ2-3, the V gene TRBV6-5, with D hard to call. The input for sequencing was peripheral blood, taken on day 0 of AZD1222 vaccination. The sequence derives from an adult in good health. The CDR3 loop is CASTYRRGDTQYF. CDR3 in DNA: TGTGCCAGCACTTATCGCCGTGGAGATACGCAGTATTTT.